Following are 10 T cell receptor beta chains from one sample sequenced in a study of blood T cell repertoires in COVID-19. Libraries were prepared by immunoSEQ multiplex PCR; TCRdb keeps only in-frame clonotypes and omits some of them. The table lists around 160,000 clones, around nine tenths of them singletons. Sequencing was performed on peripheral blood. The source is a woman aged 70-85 years with COVID-19, enrolled during active disease.

The V and J genes are TRBV18 and TRBJ1-6; 8 bases line up with TRBD1. The CDR3 is 15 residues long. The germline V gene encodes CDR1 KGHSH and CDR2 LQKENI. J was trimmed by 8 bases and V by 6 bases; bases with no gene match: 9. The CDR3 loop is CASSPTTGDYSPLHF. CDR3 bases: TGTGCCAGCTCCCCAACGACAGGGGATTATTCACCCCTCCACTTT.

Only a few counts were recorded for this clone. The V call is TRBV25-1, the J call TRBJ1-4; possible D gene TRBD1, 6 bases. Per the germline V gene, CDR1 is MGHDK and CDR2 is SYGVNS. This CDR3 has 16 amino acids. Trimming left V 0 bases short and J 7 bases short, with 15 bases between. In DNA form, the CDR3 reads TGTGCCAGCAGTGAATACCGGGGGGGGCGCGGTGAAAAACTGTTTTTT. Residues: CASSEYRGGRGEKLFF.

The chain joins TRBV28 to TRBJ1-4; D not resolved. The germline V and J ends were trimmed by 1 base and 0 bases, with 6 bases remaining between them. The CDR3 sequence is 15 residues long. CDR1 is MDHEN, CDR2 SYDVKM, per germline. Written as DNA, the CDR3 is TGTGCCAGCAGTTTATTAACAACAACTAATGAAAAACTGTTTTTT. Protein sequence: CASSLLTTTNEKLFF.

The chain couples TRBV2 to TRBJ2-1; tentatively, D is TRBD1 (6 bases). The CDR3 length is 15 residues. V was pared by 6 bases and J by 0 bases, with 12 bases between. The germline CDR1 and CDR2 sequences are SNHLY and FYNNEI. CDR3 loop: CASSETGNSYNEQFF. The CDR3 DNA follows: TGTGCCAGCAGCGAAACAGGGAACTCCTACAATGAGCAGTTCTTC.

The chain is built from TRBV7-9 and TRBJ2-1; no definite D call. Trimming removed 7 bases from V and 2 bases from J, with 9 bases in between. CDR3 length: 13 residues. The germline V gene encodes CDR1 SEHNR and CDR2 FQNEAQ (reference sequence). The DNA for the CDR3 is TGTGCCAGCACCAACAGCGCCTACAATGAGCAGTTCTTC. Residues: CASTNSAYNEQFF.

This chain uses TRBV24-1 with TRBJ2-2; 8 nucleotides align to TRBD2. From germline, CDR1 is KGHDR and CDR2 SFDVKD. The V and J ends lost 4 bases and 5 bases, in that order; junction bases with no gene match: 5. The CDR3 spans 15 residues. The DNA of the CDR3 is TGTGCCACCAGTGACACCGGGACTAGAACCGGGGAGCTGTTTTTT. This codes for CATSDTGTRTGELFF.

The V gene is TRBV3-1 (or the pseudogene TRBV3-2), the J gene TRBJ2-2; TRBD2 aligns across 14 bases. The CDR3 has 17 residues. Germline-derived CDR1 and CDR2 are LGHDT and YNNKEL (reference sequence). The V segment lost 3 bases and the J segment 4 bases; nucleotides outside the gene matches: 4. CDR3 bases: TGTGCCAGCAGCCAGGGACTAGCGGGGGTTCTCACCGGGGAGCTGTTTTTT. Its translation is CASSQGLAGVLTGELFF.

The chain couples TRBV6-1 to TRBJ1-2; D unclear. Trimming pared 3 bases from V and 0 bases from J, leaving 17 bases between. The CDR3 sequence is 17 residues long. CDR1 and CDR2 (germline): MNHNS, SASEGT. The DNA of the CDR3 is TGTGCCAGCAGTGATTGGCTGGGCCGATCAGCTAACTATGGCTACACCTTC. Its protein product is CASSDWLGRSANYGYTF.

The chain recombines TRBV5-6 with TRBJ1-4; D is uncertain. The V end was cut by 4 bases, the J end by 5 bases, with 21 bases between. Looked up from germline, CDR1 is SGHDT and CDR2 is YYEEEE. CDR3 length: 17 residues. The CDR3, as DNA: TGTGCCAGCAGCCCCGGGGAGGGAAGTCGAACGAATGAAAAACTGTTTTTT. This translates into CASSPGEGSRTNEKLFF.

V usage is TRBV5-5 and J usage is TRBJ1-1, with a tentative D call TRBD1 (5 bases). This CDR3 has 14 residues. Trimming stripped 0 bases from V and 2 bases from J, with 8 bases between. Germline loops: CDR1 SGHKS, CDR2 YYEKEE (reference sequence). The CDR3 DNA reads TGTGCCAGCAGCTTGGACACAGGAAACACTGAAGCTTTCTTT. Translated, it gives CASSLDTGNTEAFF.